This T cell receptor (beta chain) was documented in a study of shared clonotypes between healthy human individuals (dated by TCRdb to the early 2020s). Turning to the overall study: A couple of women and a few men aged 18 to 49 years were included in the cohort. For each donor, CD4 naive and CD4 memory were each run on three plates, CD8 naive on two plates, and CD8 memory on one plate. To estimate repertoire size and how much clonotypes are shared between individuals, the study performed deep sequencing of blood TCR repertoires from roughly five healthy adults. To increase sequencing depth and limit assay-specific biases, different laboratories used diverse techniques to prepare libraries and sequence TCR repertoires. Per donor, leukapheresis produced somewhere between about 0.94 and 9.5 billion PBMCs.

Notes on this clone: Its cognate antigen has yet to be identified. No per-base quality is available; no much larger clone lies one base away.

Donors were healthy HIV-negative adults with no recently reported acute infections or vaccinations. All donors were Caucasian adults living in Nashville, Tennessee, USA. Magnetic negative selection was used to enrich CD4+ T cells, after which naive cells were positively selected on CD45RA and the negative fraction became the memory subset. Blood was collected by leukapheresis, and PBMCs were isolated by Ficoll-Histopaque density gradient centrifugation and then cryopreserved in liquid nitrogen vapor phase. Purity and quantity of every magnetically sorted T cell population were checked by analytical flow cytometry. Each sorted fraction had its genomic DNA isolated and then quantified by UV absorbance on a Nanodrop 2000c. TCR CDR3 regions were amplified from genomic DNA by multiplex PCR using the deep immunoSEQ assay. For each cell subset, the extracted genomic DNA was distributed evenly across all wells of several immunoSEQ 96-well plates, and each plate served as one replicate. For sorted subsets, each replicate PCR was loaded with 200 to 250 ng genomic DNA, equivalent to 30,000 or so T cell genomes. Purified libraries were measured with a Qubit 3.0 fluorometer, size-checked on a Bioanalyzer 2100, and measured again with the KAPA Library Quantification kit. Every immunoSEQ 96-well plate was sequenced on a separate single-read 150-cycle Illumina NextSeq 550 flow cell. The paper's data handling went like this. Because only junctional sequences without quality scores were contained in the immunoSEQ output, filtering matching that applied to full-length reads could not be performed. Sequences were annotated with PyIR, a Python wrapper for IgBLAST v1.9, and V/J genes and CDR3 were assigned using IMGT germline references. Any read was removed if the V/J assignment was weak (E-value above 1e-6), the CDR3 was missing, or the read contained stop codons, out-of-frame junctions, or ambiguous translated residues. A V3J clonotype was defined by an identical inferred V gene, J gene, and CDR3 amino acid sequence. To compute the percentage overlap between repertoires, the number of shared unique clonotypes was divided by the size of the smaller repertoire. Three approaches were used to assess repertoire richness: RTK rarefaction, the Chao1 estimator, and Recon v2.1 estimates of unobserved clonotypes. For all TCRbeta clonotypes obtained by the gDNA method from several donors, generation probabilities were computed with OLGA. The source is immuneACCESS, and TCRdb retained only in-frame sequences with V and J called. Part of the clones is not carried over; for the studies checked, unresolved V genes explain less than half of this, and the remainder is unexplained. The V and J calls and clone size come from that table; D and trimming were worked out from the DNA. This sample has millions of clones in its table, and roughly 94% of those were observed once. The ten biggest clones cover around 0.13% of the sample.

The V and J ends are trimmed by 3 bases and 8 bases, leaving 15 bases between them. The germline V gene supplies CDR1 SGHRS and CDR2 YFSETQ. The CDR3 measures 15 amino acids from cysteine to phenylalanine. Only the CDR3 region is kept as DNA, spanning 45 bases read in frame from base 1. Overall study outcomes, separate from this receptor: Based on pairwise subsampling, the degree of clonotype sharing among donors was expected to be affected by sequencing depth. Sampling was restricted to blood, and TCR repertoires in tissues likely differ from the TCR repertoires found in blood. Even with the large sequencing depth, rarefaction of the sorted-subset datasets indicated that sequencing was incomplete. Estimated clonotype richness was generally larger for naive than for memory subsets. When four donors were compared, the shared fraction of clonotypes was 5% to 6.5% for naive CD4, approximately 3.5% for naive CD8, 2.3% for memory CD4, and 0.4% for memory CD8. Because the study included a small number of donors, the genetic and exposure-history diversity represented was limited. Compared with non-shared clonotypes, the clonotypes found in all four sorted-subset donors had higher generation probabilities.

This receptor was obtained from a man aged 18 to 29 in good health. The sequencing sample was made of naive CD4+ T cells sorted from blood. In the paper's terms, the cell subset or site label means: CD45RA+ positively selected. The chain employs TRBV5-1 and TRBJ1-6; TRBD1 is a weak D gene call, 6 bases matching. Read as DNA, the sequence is TGCGCCAGCAGCTCTCTGGGGGGGCCGGATTCACCCCTCCACTTT. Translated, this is CASSSLGGPDSPLHF.